These T cell receptor beta chains were read from a single sample in a study of post-analysis software for immune sequencing data. One entry per CDR3 protein results from TCRdb running MiXCR on the PCR reads. Of roughly 700,000 distinct CDR3 sequences in the sample, roughly 30% were seen once. Specimen: blood. These receptors came from a girl aged 5-17 years with multiple sclerosis. Both conserved end residues are part of each CDR3. Each record gives: CDR3 protein, CDR3 DNA, V gene, J gene, clone size, D gene. A D gene is named only where the DNA matches it firmly. Clone size is stated in some rows and not others, as once, few, many or a class when expanded.

CSVKSGALSPLHF	TGCAGCGTTAAGTCAGGGGCGCTTTCACCCCTCCACTTT	TRBV29-1	TRBJ1-6	NA	NA
CSARAQTEYEQYF	TGCAGTGCTAGGGCCCAAACGGAATACGAGCAGTACTTC	TRBV20-1	TRBJ2-7	NA	NA
CASSLGGRPETQYF	TGTGCCAGCAGCTTGGGGGGGCGGCCGGAGACCCAGTACTTC	TRBV5-5	TRBJ2-5	few	NA
CAISESLWQGISAFF	TGTGCCATCAGTGAGTCTTTGTGGCAGGGGATTTCGGCTTTCTTT	TRBV10-3	TRBJ1-1	NA	NA
CASSPGRRSSYNEQFF	TGTGCCAGCAGCCCAGGACGGAGGAGCTCCTACAATGAGCAGTTCTTC	TRBV12-3/TRBV12-4	TRBJ2-1	NA	NA
CASSQETTSGRFGDEQFF	TGTGCCAGCAGCCAAGAGACGACTAGCGGGAGATTCGGGGATGAGCAGTTCTTC	TRBV3-1	TRBJ2-1	few	TRBD2
CSVASGYTF	TGCAGCGTTGCTAGTGGCTACACCTTC	TRBV29-1	TRBJ1-2	NA	NA
CASSKAGHEQFF	TGTGCCAGCAGCAAAGCAGGTCATGAGCAGTTCTTC	TRBV9	TRBJ2-1	NA	NA
CASSPTQDYNEQFF	TGTGCCAGCAGCCCAACCCAAGACTATAATGAGCAGTTCTTC	TRBV7-2	TRBJ2-1	NA	NA
CSVEDNYGYTF	TGCAGCGTTGAAGACAACTATGGCTACACCTTC	TRBV29-1	TRBJ1-2	NA	NA
CASSRTRDGHEKLFF	TGTGCCAGTAGCCGAACCCGGGACGGTCATGAAAAACTGTTTTTT	TRBV19	TRBJ1-4	few	NA
CSARPQVSNQPQHF	TGCAGTGCTAGACCCCAGGTTAGCAATCAGCCCCAGCATTTT	TRBV20-1	TRBJ1-5	NA	NA
CASRPGTAINEQFF	TGTGCCAGCAGACCCGGGACGGCCATCAATGAGCAGTTCTTC	TRBV6-2/TRBV6-3	TRBJ2-1	NA	NA
CSARDPGQGAYIQYF	TGCAGTGCTAGAGATCCGGGACAGGGGGCATACATTCAGTACTTC	TRBV20-1	TRBJ2-4	NA	TRBD1
CASSLGQAINQPQHF	TGTGCCAGCAGCCTAGGACAGGCCATTAATCAGCCCCAGCATTTT	TRBV13	TRBJ1-5	few	TRBD1
CASSQDTFFDEQFF	TGTGCCAGCAGCCAAGATACCTTCTTCGATGAGCAGTTCTTC	TRBV3-1	TRBJ2-1	NA	NA
CASSLPDRVNSPRHF	TGTGCCAGCAGTCTTCCGGACAGGGTGAACTCACCCCGCCACTTT	TRBV2	TRBJ1-6	NA	TRBD1
CSASGPYEQYF	TGCAGTGCTAGTGGCCCTTACGAGCAGTACTTC	TRBV20-1	TRBJ2-7	many	NA
CSASRQSWRGSGTQYF	TGCAGTGCTAGCCGGCAGTCGTGGAGGGGGAGCGGGACCCAGTACTTC	TRBV20-1	TRBJ2-5	few	NA
CSVNDRDRAFDEQFF	TGCAGCGTAAACGACCGGGACAGGGCTTTCGATGAGCAGTTCTTC	TRBV20-1	TRBJ2-1	NA	TRBD1
CASSSRTSGREQFF	TGTGCCAGCAGCTCAAGGACTAGCGGGAGAGAGCAGTTCTTC	TRBV9	TRBJ2-1	NA	TRBD2
CASSPTGSGQPQHF	TGTGCCAGCAGTCCGACGGGGTCGGGGCAGCCCCAGCATTTT	TRBV12-3/TRBV12-4	TRBJ1-5	few	NA
CASSLDGAGAYEQYF	TGTGCCAGCAGCTTGGATGGGGCAGGAGCCTACGAGCAGTACTTC	TRBV5-5	TRBJ2-7	NA	NA
CASSATGQGAWETQYF	TGTGCCAGCAGCGCGACGGGACAGGGGGCTTGGGAGACCCAGTACTTC	TRBV7-9	TRBJ2-5	few	TRBD1
CASSWSREWVHEQYF	TGTGCCAGCAGTTGGTCGCGGGAGTGGGTCCACGAGCAGTACTTC	TRBV27	TRBJ2-7	NA	TRBD2
CASAQGASSPLHF	TGTGCCAGCGCTCAGGGGGCTAGTTCACCCCTCCACTTT	TRBV9	TRBJ1-6	NA	TRBD1
CASSSTVFARRSNSPLHF	TGTGCCAGCAGCTCGACAGTATTCGCCAGGCGCTCTAATTCACCCCTCCACTTT	TRBV6-2/TRBV6-3	TRBJ1-6	NA	NA
CATSRDQAGYGYTF	TGTGCCACCAGCAGAGATCAAGCGGGCTATGGCTACACCTTC	TRBV15	TRBJ1-2	few	NA
CSVGPGSNNEQFF	TGCAGCGTTGGCCCAGGGTCAAACAATGAGCAGTTCTTC	TRBV29-1	TRBJ2-1	NA	NA
CASSHFSTGNNYGYTF	TGCGCCAGCAGCCACTTCTCAACAGGGAATAACTATGGCTACACCTTC	TRBV5-1	TRBJ1-2	many	NA
CASSSLTGPYEQYF	TGTGCCAGCAGCTCCTTGACAGGCCCCTACGAGCAGTACTTC	TRBV9	TRBJ2-7	NA	NA
CASSLEQGTDTQYF	TGTGCCAGCAGCCTAGAACAGGGCACAGATACGCAGTATTTT	TRBV7-6	TRBJ2-3	few	NA
CASRSLQGRQETQYF	TGTGCCAGCAGGTCGTTACAGGGTCGGCAAGAGACCCAGTACTTC	TRBV6-1	TRBJ2-5	NA	NA
CASSDIGQAYGYTF	TGTGCCAGCAGCGATATCGGACAGGCCTATGGCTACACCTTC	TRBV7-6	TRBJ1-2	NA	TRBD1
CASSDRTSYPYNEQYF	TGTGCCAGCAGTGACCGTACTAGTTACCCCTACAATGAGCAGTACTTC	TRBV6-4	TRBJ2-7	NA	NA
CASSSVSGRAGEQFF	TGTGCCAGCAGCTCCGTGAGCGGGAGGGCGGGAGAGCAGTTCTTC	TRBV5-5	TRBJ2-1	few	TRBD2
CASSLGTSGLTDTQYF	TGTGCCAGCAGTTTAGGGACTAGCGGTTTGACAGATACGCAGTATTTT	TRBV12-3/TRBV12-4	TRBJ2-3	few	TRBD2
CASSFGQINQPQHF	TGTGCCAGCAGCTTCGGTCAGATTAATCAGCCCCAGCATTTT	TRBV7-8	TRBJ1-5	few	NA
CSARGGVFTRQPQHF	TGCAGTGCTAGAGGGGGTGTCTTTACACGTCAGCCCCAGCATTTT	TRBV20-1	TRBJ1-5	NA	NA
CSATFGIYEQFF	TGCAGTGCTACGTTTGGGATCTATGAGCAGTTCTTC	TRBV20-1	TRBJ2-1	NA	NA
CASRGTGGEKLFF	TGTGCCAGCAGGGGGACAGGGGGAGAAAAACTGTTTTTT	TRBV3-1	TRBJ1-4	NA	TRBD1
CASSLTSGTANGYTF	TGCGCCAGCAGCTTGACCTCCGGGACAGCAAATGGCTACACCTTC	TRBV5-1	TRBJ1-2	NA	TRBD1
CASSFSGTHAENEAFF	TGTGCCAGCAGTTTTTCAGGGACACACGCCGAGAATGAAGCTTTCTTT	TRBV27	TRBJ1-1	NA	NA
CASSVAPAGHNEKLFF	TGTGCCAGCAGCGTGGCCCCGGCGGGTCATAATGAAAAACTGTTTTTT	TRBV9	TRBJ1-4	NA	NA
CSALADTQYF	TGCAGTGCTCTGGCAGATACGCAGTATTTT	TRBV20-1	TRBJ2-3	NA	NA
CASSYSGVGQPQHF	TGTGCCAGCAGTTACTCGGGGGTCGGTCAGCCCCAGCATTTT	TRBV6-5	TRBJ1-5	NA	NA
CASSYSEQFF	TGTGCCAGCAGTTATAGTGAGCAGTTCTTC	TRBV12-3/TRBV12-4	TRBJ2-1	few	NA
CSARVAGGPLRPGEQFF	TGCAGTGCTAGAGTAGCGGGAGGGCCGTTAAGGCCAGGTGAGCAGTTCTTC	TRBV20-1	TRBJ2-1	NA	TRBD2
CASSSRAIYNLGTDTQYF	TGTGCCAGCAGCTCCCGGGCCATTTACAACCTAGGCACAGATACGCAGTATTTT	TRBV13	TRBJ2-3	NA	NA
CASSRGQEVYGYTF	TGTGCCAGCAGCAGGGGACAGGAGGTGTATGGCTACACCTTC	TRBV6-5	TRBJ1-2	few	TRBD1
CSAARPWNEQFF	TGCAGTGCTGCTCGGCCGTGGAATGAGCAGTTCTTC	TRBV20-1	TRBJ2-1	NA	NA
CSVGKGARCDTQYF	TGCAGCGTTGGGAAGGGGGCTAGATGTGATACGCAGTATTTT	TRBV29-1	TRBJ2-3	NA	TRBD1
CASSPPGASGGHKADTQYF	TGTGCCAGCAGCCCGCCTGGGGCTAGCGGGGGACATAAGGCAGATACGCAGTATTTT	TRBV7-9	TRBJ2-3	NA	TRBD2
CASSPGALANEQFF	TGCGCCAGCAGCCCCGGGGCTCTGGCCAATGAGCAGTTCTTC	TRBV5-1	TRBJ2-1	NA	NA
CASSTRWGLVLADTQYF	TGTGCCAGCAGTACCCGCTGGGGACTAGTGCTCGCAGATACGCAGTATTTT	TRBV12-3/TRBV12-4	TRBJ2-3	NA	TRBD2
CASGLRRAGGKQFF	TGCGCCAGCGGCTTAAGAAGAGCGGGAGGCAAACAGTTCTTC	TRBV7-2	TRBJ2-1	NA	TRBD2
CSASRAGGPNEQFF	TGCAGTGCTAGCCGAGCGGGAGGGCCGAATGAGCAGTTCTTC	TRBV20-1	TRBJ2-1	many	TRBD2